This TCR beta chain emerged from a study of human T cells and chemical hapten exposure. Study findings and constraints: The study found that DPC sensitization did not change TCRs above 1 in 1000 frequency. Compared to controls, expanded TCRs made significantly more large clusters of similar CDR3s. There was alopecia in the donors, so their immune response may differ from that of healthy people.

Germline CDR1 reads SGHTA; CDR2 reads FQGNSA. Trimming took 4 bases from V and 5 from J, leaving 14 bases between them. The CDR3 is 14 amino acids. The sample's time point: patch test 1, 2 weeks after DPC sensitization. Treatment noted: therapeutic diphenylcyclopropenone sensitization with weekly scalp DPC. Donors, patients with alopecia ranging from 18 to 70 years old and judged suitable for DPC, provided samples. TCRdb recomputed calls from the RACE reads with MiXCR, one row per CDR3 protein. The data hold roughly 82,000 distinct CDR3 sequences, with 10% to 15% observed a single time. As for this clonotype: No antigen is known for it.

The specimen was whole blood, collected in connection with sensitization to the hapten diphenylcyclopropenone (DPC). The chain employs TRBV7-2 and TRBJ1-2; D is perhaps TRBD1 (6 bases). The TCR comes from a woman aged 55 to 70 with alopecia areata. Some clones in this sample may be carry-over from other donors' samples. CDR3 DNA sequence: TGTGCCAGCAGCTCGAAGGCAGGGGTATATGGCTACACCTTC. Amino acid sequence: CASSSKAGVYGYTF. The full variable domain, rest sourced from reference TRBV7-2 and TRBJ1-2, is GAGVSQSPSNKVTEKGKDVELRCDPISGHTALYWYRQSLGQGLEFLIYFQGNSAPDKSGLPSDRFSAERTGGSVSTLTIQRTQQEDSAVYLCASSSKAGVYGYTFGSGTRLTVV.